This TCR beta chain was identified in a study of OX40 agonist ivuxolimab in advanced cancers. General study findings and limits: On average, CD8+ T cells showed a greater number of expanded clones than CD4+.

The data were produced by immunoSEQ multiplex PCR, yet TCRdb's version contains in-frame clones alone and is incomplete. The table records about 93,000 clones, roughly 92% of them present only once. The J segment lost 7 bases and the V segment lost 2 bases, leaving 7 bases of the junction unmatched. Germline V CDR1 and CDR2: MNHEY, SMNVEV (reference sequence). The length of the CDR3 is 15 residues. A note on this clone: As yet, its antigen is unknown.

The V call is TRBV27, the J call TRBJ2-1; 8 nucleotides match TRBD2. The TCR was taken from an adult with an advanced solid tumor such as melanoma, head and neck, liver or kidney cancer. This specimen consisted of CD4+ or CD8+ T cells sorted from blood, obtained in a trial of the OX40 agonist ivuxolimab. CDR3 bases: TGTGCCAGCAGTTTAAGCGGGAGCGGGCCAAATGAGCAGTTCTTC. This gives the protein CASSLSGSGPNEQFF.